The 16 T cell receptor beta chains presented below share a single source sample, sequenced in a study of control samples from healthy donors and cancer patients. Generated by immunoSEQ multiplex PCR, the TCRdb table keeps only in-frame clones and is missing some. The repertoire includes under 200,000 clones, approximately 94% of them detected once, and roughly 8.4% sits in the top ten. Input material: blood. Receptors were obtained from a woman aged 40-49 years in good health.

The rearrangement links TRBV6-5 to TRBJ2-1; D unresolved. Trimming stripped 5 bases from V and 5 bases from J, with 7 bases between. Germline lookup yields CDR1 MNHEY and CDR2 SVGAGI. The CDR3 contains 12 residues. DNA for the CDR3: TGTGCCAGCAGTCCCAGGAACAATGAGCAGTTCTTC. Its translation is CASSPRNNEQFF.

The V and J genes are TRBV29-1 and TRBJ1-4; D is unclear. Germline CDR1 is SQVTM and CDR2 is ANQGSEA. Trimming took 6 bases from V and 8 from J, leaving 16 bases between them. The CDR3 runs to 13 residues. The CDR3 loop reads CSVTVSGGEKLFF. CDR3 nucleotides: TGCAGCGTGACTGTAAGCGGAGGGGAAAAACTGTTTTTT.

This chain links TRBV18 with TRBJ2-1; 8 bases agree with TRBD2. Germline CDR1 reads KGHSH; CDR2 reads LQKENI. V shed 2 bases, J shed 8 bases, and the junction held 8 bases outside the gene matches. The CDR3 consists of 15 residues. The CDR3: CASSPGLPGGDEQFF. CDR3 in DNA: TGTGCCAGCTCACCAGGGCTCCCCGGGGGGGATGAGCAGTTCTTC. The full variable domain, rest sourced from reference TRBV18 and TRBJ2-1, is NAGVMQNPRHLVRRRGQEARLRCSPMKGHSHVYWYRQLPEEGLKFMVYLQKENIIDESGMPKERFSAEFPKEGPSILRIQQVVRGDSAAYFCASSPGLPGGDEQFFGPGTRLTVL.

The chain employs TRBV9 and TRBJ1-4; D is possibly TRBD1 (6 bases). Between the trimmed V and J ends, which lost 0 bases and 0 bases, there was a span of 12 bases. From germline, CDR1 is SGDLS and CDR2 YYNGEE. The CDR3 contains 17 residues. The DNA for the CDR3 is TGTGCCAGCAGCGTAGCGGCAGGGGTAACAACTAATGAAAAACTGTTTTTT. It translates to CASSVAAGVTTNEKLFF.

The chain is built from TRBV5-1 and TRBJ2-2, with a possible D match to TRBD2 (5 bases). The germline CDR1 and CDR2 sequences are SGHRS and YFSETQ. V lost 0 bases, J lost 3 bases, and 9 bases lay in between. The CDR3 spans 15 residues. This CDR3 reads CASSLAGEDTGELFF. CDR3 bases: TGCGCCAGCAGCTTGGCCGGGGAAGACACCGGGGAGCTGTTTTTT.

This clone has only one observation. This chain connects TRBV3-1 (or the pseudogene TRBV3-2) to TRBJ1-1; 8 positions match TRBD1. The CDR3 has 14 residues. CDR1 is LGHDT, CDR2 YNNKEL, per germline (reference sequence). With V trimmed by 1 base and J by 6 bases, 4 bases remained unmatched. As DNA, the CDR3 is TGTGCCAGCAGCCAAGGGACAGGGATTGCTGAAGCTTTCTTT. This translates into CASSQGTGIAEAFF.

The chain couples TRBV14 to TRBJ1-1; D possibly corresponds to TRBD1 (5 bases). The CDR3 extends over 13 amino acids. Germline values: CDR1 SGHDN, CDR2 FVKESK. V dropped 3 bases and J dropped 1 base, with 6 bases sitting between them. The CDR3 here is CASSHQGNTEAFF. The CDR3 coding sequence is TGTGCCAGCAGCCACCAGGGGAACACTGAAGCTTTCTTT.

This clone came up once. The CDR3 loop reads CASSLGPVGDYGYTF. Written as DNA, the CDR3 is TGTGCCAGCAGCTTAGGCCCTGTGGGAGACTATGGCTACACCTTC. This rearrangement joins TRBV7-8 to TRBJ1-2; D is ambiguous. This CDR3 has 15 amino acids. The V end lost 1 base, the J end lost 3 bases, and 12 bases lay between the germline ends. Germline V gene sequence: CDR1 SGHVS, CDR2 FQNEAQ.

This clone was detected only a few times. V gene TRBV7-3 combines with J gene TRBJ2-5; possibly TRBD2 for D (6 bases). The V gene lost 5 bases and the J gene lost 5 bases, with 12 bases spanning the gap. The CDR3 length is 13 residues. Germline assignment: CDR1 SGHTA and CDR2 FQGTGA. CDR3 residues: CASSLSGGETQYF. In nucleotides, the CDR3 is TGTGCCAGCAGCCTTAGCGGAGGGGAGACCCAGTACTTC.

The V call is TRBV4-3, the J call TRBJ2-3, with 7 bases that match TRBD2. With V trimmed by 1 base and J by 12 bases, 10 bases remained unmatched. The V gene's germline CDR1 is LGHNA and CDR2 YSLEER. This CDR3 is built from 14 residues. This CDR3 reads CASSQVSTSEEQYF. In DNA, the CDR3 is TGCGCCAGCAGCCAAGTCAGCACTAGCGAGGAACAGTATTTT.

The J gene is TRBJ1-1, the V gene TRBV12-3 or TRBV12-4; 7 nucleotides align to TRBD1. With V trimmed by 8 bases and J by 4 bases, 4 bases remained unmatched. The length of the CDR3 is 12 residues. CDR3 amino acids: CASSGGLTEAFF. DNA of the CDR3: TGTGCCAGCTCAGGGGGGCTCACTGAAGCTTTCTTT.

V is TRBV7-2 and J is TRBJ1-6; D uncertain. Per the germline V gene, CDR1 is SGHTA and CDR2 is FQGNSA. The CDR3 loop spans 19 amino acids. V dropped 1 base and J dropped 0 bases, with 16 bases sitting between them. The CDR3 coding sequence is TGTGCCAGCAGCTTAGTTCCGGCAGGCGCCAGCTCCTATAATTCACCCCTCCACTTT. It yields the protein CASSLVPAGASSYNSPLHF.

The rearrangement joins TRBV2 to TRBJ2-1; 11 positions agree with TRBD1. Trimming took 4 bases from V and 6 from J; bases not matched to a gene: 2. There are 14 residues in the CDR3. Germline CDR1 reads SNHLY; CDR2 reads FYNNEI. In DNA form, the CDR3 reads TGTGCCAGCAGTGGGGGGACAGGGGGCAATGAGCAGTTCTTC. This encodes CASSGGTGGNEQFF.

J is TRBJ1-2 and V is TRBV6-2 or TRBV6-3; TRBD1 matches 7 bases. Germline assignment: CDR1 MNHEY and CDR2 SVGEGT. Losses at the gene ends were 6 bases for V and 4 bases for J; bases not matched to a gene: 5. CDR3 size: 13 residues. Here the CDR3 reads CASSKQGLYGYTF. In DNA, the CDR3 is TGTGCCAGCAGCAAACAGGGGCTCTATGGCTACACCTTC.

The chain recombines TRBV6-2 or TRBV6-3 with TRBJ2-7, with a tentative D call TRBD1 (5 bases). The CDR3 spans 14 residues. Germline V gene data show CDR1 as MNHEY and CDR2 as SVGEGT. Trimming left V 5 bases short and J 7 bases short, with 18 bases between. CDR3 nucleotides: TGTGCCAGCAGTCAAACACGGTCAGGGCAGGAGCAGTACTTC. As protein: CASSQTRSGQEQYF.

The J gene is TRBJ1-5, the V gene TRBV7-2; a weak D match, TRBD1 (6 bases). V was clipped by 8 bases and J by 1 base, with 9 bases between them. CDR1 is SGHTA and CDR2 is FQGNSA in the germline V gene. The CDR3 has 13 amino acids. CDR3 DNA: TGTGCCAGCGGAGGGGGAAGCAATCAGCCCCAGCATTTT. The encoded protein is CASGGGSNQPQHF. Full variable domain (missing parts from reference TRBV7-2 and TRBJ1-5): GAGVSQSPSNKVTEKGKDVELRCDPISGHTALYWYRQSLGQGLEFLIYFQGNSAPDKSGLPSDRFSAERTGGSVSTLTIQRTQQEDSAVYLCASGGGSNQPQHFGDGTRLSIL.